The 18 T cell receptor beta chains below all came from one sample that was sequenced in a study of T cell repertoires in cytomegalovirus infection. Their antigen targets remain unknown. TCRdb reprocessed the reads via MiXCR and lists one record per CDR3 protein. Of roughly 860,000 distinct CDR3 sequences listed, approximately 32% are singletons. Sequences were derived from cultured CD8+ T cells from PBMCs, sampled from culture after CMV antigen stimulation. The receptors derive from a human donor in good health (CMV status not recorded). Some clones in this sample may be carry-over from other donors' samples.

This clonotype has a single count. The chain has TRBV5-1 and TRBJ1-2; 7 bases align to TRBD1. The CDR3 spans 13 residues. CDR1 and CDR2 from the germline V gene are SGHRS and YFSETQ. The V segment lost 0 bases and the J segment 12 bases; nucleotides outside the gene matches: 8. The CDR3 region has the DNA TGCGCCAGCAGCTTGGTTCAGGGAGGGGGCAACACCTTC. Its translation: CASSLVQGGGNTF.

This clonotype was picked up a small number of times. The V gene is TRBV7-6, the J gene TRBJ2-5; a possible D gene is TRBD2 (7 bases). Trimming shortened V by 5 bases and J by 5 bases, and 15 bases separated the two germline ends. The V gene's germline CDR1 is SGHVS and CDR2 FNYEAQ. CDR3 size: 14 residues. CDR3 residues: CASSPRGGWETQYF. For the CDR3, the DNA is TGTGCCAGCAGCCCCCGCGGGGGCTGGGAGACCCAGTACTTC.

The chain has TRBV5-4 and TRBJ2-3; D is unclear. Germline V lookup: CDR1 SGHNT, CDR2 YYREEE (reference sequence). The CDR3 extends over 12 amino acids. Trimming shortened V by 4 bases and J by 7 bases, and 10 bases separated the two germline ends. DNA of the CDR3: TGTGCCAGCAGCGCCGACGGCAATACGCAGTATTTT. This codes for CASSADGNTQYF.

Ten or more counts support this clonotype. The chain joins TRBV7-8 to TRBJ1-1, with 8 bases fitting TRBD1. The V and J ends lost 1 base and 4 bases, in that order; junction bases with no gene match: 5. From germline, CDR1 is SGHVS and CDR2 FQNEAQ. The CDR3 is 15 residues long. This CDR3 reads CASSLEPTGGTEAFF. Written as DNA, the CDR3 is TGTGCCAGCAGCTTAGAACCTACAGGGGGCACTGAAGCTTTCTTT. Variable domain in full (rest from reference TRBV7-8 and TRBJ1-1): GAGVSQSPRYKVAKRGQDVALRCDPISGHVSLFWYQQALGQGPEFLTYFQNEAQLDKSGLPSDRFFAERPEGSVSTLKIQRTQQEDSAVYLCASSLEPTGGTEAFFGQGTRLTVV.

This rearrangement joins TRBV7-6 to TRBJ1-4, with unresolved D. Germline-derived CDR1 and CDR2 are SGHVS and FNYEAQ. The CDR3 contains 15 residues. Between the trimmed V and J ends, which lost 3 bases and 0 bases, there was a span of 8 bases. For the CDR3, the DNA is TGTGCCAGCAGCTTGGTCAGATCAACTAATGAAAAACTGTTTTTT. Translation gives CASSLVRSTNEKLFF.

V usage is TRBV7-9 and J usage is TRBJ2-1; 8 bases map to TRBD2. Germline assignment: CDR1 SEHNR and CDR2 FQNEAQ (reference sequence). Trimming cost V 5 bases and J 5 bases; bases outside gene matches: 11. This CDR3 comprises 16 residues. The CDR3 loop is CASSPQEAGAHNEQFF. The DNA for the CDR3 is TGTGCCAGCAGCCCTCAAGAAGCGGGGGCCCACAATGAGCAGTTCTTC.

This clonotype was recorded a few times. V gene TRBV6-2 or TRBV6-3 combines with J gene TRBJ2-7; the D gene is possibly TRBD2 (5 bases). Germline loops: CDR1 MNHEY, CDR2 SVGEGT. This CDR3 has 17 amino acids. V was pared by 0 bases and J by 6 bases, with 21 bases between. CDR3 sequence reads: CASSYSSGILSAVEQYF. The CDR3 bases are TGTGCCAGCAGTTACTCGTCGGGGATTCTGTCGGCGGTCGAGCAGTACTTC.

The chain joins TRBV6-5 to TRBJ2-7; D may be TRBD1 (6 bases). The CDR3 has 14 amino acids. From germline, CDR1 is MNHEY and CDR2 SVGAGI. Trimming removed 6 bases at V and 4 bases at J, with 16 bases between. CDR3 sequence reads: CASSPRGSLYEQYV. The CDR3 nucleotides are TGTGCCAGCAGCCCCAGGGGAAGTCTTTACGAGCAGTACGTC.

This clonotype has at least ten counts. At one of its ends the junction is not consistent with the germline gene, which may arise from a read error. The chain employs TRBV7-7 and TRBJ2-3; possibly TRBD1 or TRBD2 for D (5 bases each). The CDR3 length is 15 residues. Germline V lookup: CDR1 SSHAT, CDR2 FNYEAQ (reference sequence). CDR3 loop: CASSLTGRSTDTQYF. DNA for the CDR3: TGTGCTAGCAGCTTAACGGGGCGAAGCACAGATACGCAGTATTTT.

A remark on this clonotype: Relative to the germline gene, one junction end is altered; a read error may explain this. V and J are TRBV5-1 and TRBJ2-2; D is perhaps TRBD2 (6 bases). CDR3 size: 17 residues. The germline V gene encodes CDR1 SGHRS and CDR2 YFSETQ. The CDR3 sequence: CAISSPTSNSVTGELFF. For the CDR3, the DNA is TGCGCCATCAGCTCCCCTACTAGCAATTCCGTCACCGGGGAGCTGTTTTTT. The full variable domain, completed using reference TRBV5-1 and TRBJ2-2, is KAGVTQTPRYLIKTRGQQVTLSCSPISGHRSVSWYQQTPGQGLQFLFEYFSETQRNKGNFPGRFSGRQFSNSRSEMNVSTLELGDSALYLCAISSPTSNSVTGELFFGEGSRLTVL.

Only a few counts were recorded for this clonotype. This chain connects TRBV27 to TRBJ1-2; no firm D call. This CDR3 is 15 amino acids long. Germline CDR1 and CDR2: MNHEY and SMNVEV (reference sequence). V gave up 4 bases and J gave up 8 bases, with 20 bases separating them. For the CDR3, the DNA is TGTGCCAGCAGTTCCTGGAGGCCCCCCACTTGGGGCTACACCTTC. Encoded protein: CASSSWRPPTWGYTF.

A note on this clonotype: A single base separates this from a much larger clone, so it may be a read error. V usage is TRBV7-8 and J usage is TRBJ2-7, with 7 bases aligning to TRBD2. Germline V gives CDR1 SGHVS, CDR2 FQNEAQ. The CDR3 has 15 residues. In DNA form, the CDR3 reads TGTGCCAGCAGCCCAACCGGGACTACGCCCTACAAGCAGTACTTC. It encodes CASSPTGTTPYKQYF.

V and J are TRBV4-1 and TRBJ2-7; D is perhaps TRBD1 or TRBD2 (5 bases each). CDR1 and CDR2 (germline): MGHRA, YSYEKL. V dropped 1 base and J dropped 4 bases, with 23 bases sitting between them. This CDR3 has 18 amino acids. CDR3 nucleotide sequence: TGCGCCAGCAGCCAAGGAACGGTCAGGGACCGATATATTTACGAGCAGTACTTC. This codes for CASSQGTVRDRYIYEQYF.

The genes are TRBV20-1 and TRBJ2-2, with no clear D. Germline loops: CDR1 DFQATT, CDR2 SNEGSKA (reference sequence). The V and J ends lost 0 bases and 0 bases respectively, with 14 bases between them. This CDR3 region has 17 residues. This CDR3 is CSARDPGSFANTGELFF. CDR3 sequence (DNA): TGCAGTGCTAGAGACCCGGGCAGCTTCGCGAACACCGGGGAGCTGTTTTTT.

The V and J genes are TRBV28 and TRBJ1-1, with D perhaps TRBD1 (6 bases). Germline CDR1 MDHEN, CDR2 SYDVKM. Deletions cut 7 bases from V and 6 bases from J, with 12 bases between. The CDR3 runs 12 residues. The CDR3 nucleotides are TGTGCCAGCACCAGGCGGGGGCCTGAAGCTTTCTTT. This translates into CASTRRGPEAFF. Filled out from reference TRBV28 and TRBJ1-1, the complete variable domain reads DVKVTQSSRYLVKRTGEKVFLECVQDMDHENMFWYRQDPGLGLRLIYFSYDVKMKEKGDIPEGYSVSREKKERFSLILESASTNQTSMYLCASTRRGPEAFFGQGTRLTVV.

This CDR3 is CASGGQSLSGANVLTF. The CDR3 nucleotides are TGTGCCAGCGGAGGACAGTCTCTCTCTGGGGCCAACGTCCTGACTTTC. The chain is built from TRBV18 and TRBJ2-6, with D possibly matching TRBD1 (6 bases). Germline V gene data show CDR1 as KGHSH and CDR2 as LQKENI. This CDR3 comprises 16 residues. Trimming shortened V by 8 bases and J by 0 bases, and 14 bases separated the two germline ends.

V is TRBV20-1 and J is TRBJ1-2, with a tentative D call TRBD1 (5 bases). The germline gives CDR1 DFQATT, CDR2 SNEGSKA (reference sequence). The CDR3 runs to 16 residues. Trimming pared 0 bases from V and 6 bases from J, leaving 20 bases between. CDR3 protein: CSARDSWTPAFNGYTF. The CDR3 DNA is TGCAGTGCTAGAGATTCATGGACACCAGCTTTCAATGGCTACACCTTC.

This clonotype occurred a few times. The rearrangement joins TRBV7-6 to TRBJ2-4; TRBD1 agrees at 7 bases. CDR1 is SGHVS and CDR2 is FNYEAQ in the germline V gene. The CDR3 has 17 residues. The junction had 8 bases not matched to a gene; V was cut back by 0 bases and J by 3 bases. CDR3 loop: CASSLASTGYIKNIQYF. Here the CDR3 DNA reads TGTGCCAGCAGCTTAGCTTCGACAGGGTACATCAAAAACATTCAGTACTTC.